The rows below give T cell receptor beta chains drawn from one sample of a study of early T cells in non-severe SARS-CoV-2 infection. TCRdb analysed the 5' RACE reads with MiXCR anew, one entry per CDR3 protein. There are tens of thousands of distinct CDR3 sequences in the sample; approximately 12% occur only once, and around 5% lies in the top ten. The sample comprised whole blood. Source of these receptors: an adult who was a healthcare worker with PCR-confirmed SARS-CoV-2 infection or an uninfected control (not recorded which). Each CDR3 is given with its conserved first and last residue. A D gene is named only where the DNA matches it firmly. Some rows have no size entry. The others give once, few or many, or a class for an expanded clone.

D	size	V	J	CDR3	DNA
NA	NA	TRBV12-3/TRBV12-4	TRBJ2-7	CASMPEYSYEQYF	TGTGCCAGCATGCCAGAATACTCCTACGAGCAGTACTTC
TRBD1	NA	TRBV19	TRBJ2-7	CASRDRGEQYF	TGTGCCAGTAGGGACAGGGGCGAGCAGTACTTC
NA	few	TRBV10-3	TRBJ1-1	CAISELGGEGTEAFF	TGTGCCATCAGTGAGTTGGGAGGGGAGGGAACTGAAGCTTTCTTT
TRBD2	NA	TRBV20-1	TRBJ2-5	CSARKAGGETQYF	TGCAGTGCTAGAAAAGCGGGGGGCGAGACCCAGTACTTC
NA	many	TRBV9	TRBJ2-7	CASSVAKNSYEQYF	TGTGCCAGCAGCGTAGCTAAAAACTCCTACGAGCAGTACTTC
NA	many	TRBV4-3	TRBJ2-7	CASSQVRESEQYF	TGCGCCAGCAGCCAAGTCAGGGAATCGGAGCAGTACTTC
NA	once	TRBV7-9	TRBJ2-7	CASSTTGPHYEQYF	TGTGCCAGCAGCACAACCGGGCCCCATTACGAGCAGTACTTC
NA	NA	TRBV6-5	TRBJ2-7	CASRPSGAYEQYF	TGTGCCAGCAGACCCTCTGGGGCCTACGAGCAGTACTTC
TRBD2	many	TRBV6-5	TRBJ2-1	CASTPGLADEQFF	TGTGCCAGCACACCGGGACTAGCGGATGAGCAGTTCTTC
NA	few	TRBV7-9	TRBJ2-7	CASSLAPLTPSYEQYF	TGTGCCAGCAGCTTAGCGCCTCTGACGCCTTCCTACGAGCAGTACTTC
TRBD1	many	TRBV6-5	TRBJ2-1	CASTGTGGNEQFF	TGTGCCAGCACCGGGACAGGCGGTAATGAGCAGTTCTTC
NA	many	TRBV4-3	TRBJ1-3	CASSQDQDLSENTIYF	TGCGCCAGCAGCCAAGATCAGGACCTCTCTGAAAACACCATATATTTT